This entry lists 11 T cell receptor beta chains sequenced from one sample in a study of cytomegalovirus exposure and HLA in healthy donors (dated by TCRdb to the late 2010s). Library prep was done by the immunoSEQ multiplex PCR assay. For the multiplex PCR, a mixture combining 60 forward primers for TCR Vbeta segments and 13 reverse primers for TCR Jbeta segments was used. The clones in this table, taken by TCRdb from immuneACCESS, are in-frame only. Not every clone is retained; where verified, under half of the shortfall comes from an unresolved V gene, and the cause of the rest is unknown. In this sample the table shows approximately 160,000 clones, 80% to 85% of which occur a single time. The ten top clones hold roughly 2% of the sample. The sequenced sample was PBMCs. These receptor sequences come from a human donor in good health.

V gene TRBV6-4 combines with J gene TRBJ2-5, with 9 bases identical to TRBD1. V shed 2 bases, J shed 3 bases, and the junction held 4 bases outside the gene matches. This CDR3 has 15 residues. Germline V gives CDR1 MRHNA, CDR2 SNTAGT. The CDR3 DNA reads TGTGCCAGCAGTGACGCCGGGACAGGGAAAGAGACCCAGTACTTC. It codes for CASSDAGTGKETQYF.

This clone occurred a few times. The J gene is TRBJ1-3, the V gene TRBV5-1; 9 nucleotides agree with TRBD1. The CDR3 consists of 16 residues. Germline V gene data show CDR1 as SGHRS and CDR2 as YFSETQ. Trimming at V came to 4 bases and at J to 2 bases, leaving 7 bases not matched to a gene. CDR3 bases: TGCGCCAGCAGCGAGAGGACAGGGGCCCCTGGAAACACCATATATTTT. Protein sequence: CASSERTGAPGNTIYF.

This chain joins TRBV6-5 and TRBJ1-3; D ambiguous. The germline V and J ends were trimmed by 4 bases and 2 bases, with 3 bases remaining between them. CDR3 length equals 12 residues. Germline loops: CDR1 MNHEY, CDR2 SVGAGI. The CDR3 sequence: CASSSTGNTIYF. Written as DNA, the CDR3 is TGTGCCAGCAGTTCAACTGGAAACACCATATATTTT.

The rearrangement links TRBV4-2 to TRBJ1-5; D is ambiguous. There are 13 residues in the CDR3. Deletions cut 4 bases from V and 4 bases from J, with 8 bases between. Germline CDR1 and CDR2: LGHNA and YNFKEQ. As DNA, the CDR3 is TGTGCCAGCAGCCCAACAGAAAATCAGCCCCAGCATTTT. It yields the protein CASSPTENQPQHF.

This clone was seen a handful of times. The chain is built from TRBV5-1 and TRBJ2-5, with 11 bases matching TRBD1. CDR1 and CDR2 (germline): SGHRS, YFSETQ. The V segment lost 0 bases and the J segment 7 bases; nucleotides outside the gene matches: 5. CDR3 length: 15 amino acids. Here the CDR3 reads CASSLVGTGGMTQYF. DNA of the CDR3: TGCGCCAGCAGCTTGGTCGGGACAGGGGGGATGACCCAGTACTTC.

This rearrangement joins TRBV6-1 to TRBJ2-7, with 7 bases matching TRBD1. This CDR3 contains 15 residues. Trimming cost V 4 bases and J 1 base; bases outside gene matches: 7. Per germline, CDR1 MNHNS and CDR2 SASEGT. CDR3 nucleotide sequence: TGTGCCAGCAGTGTCCAGCCGACAGGGTCCTACGAGCAGTACTTC. Translated: CASSVQPTGSYEQYF.

The chain carries TRBV6-1 and TRBJ2-3; possibly TRBD1 for D (6 bases). V gave up 6 bases and J gave up 0 bases, with 13 bases separating them. The CDR3 extends over 15 amino acids. Germline V lookup: CDR1 MNHNS, CDR2 SASEGT. The DNA of the CDR3 is TGTGCCAGCAGCCAGGGGACGGGTAGCACAGATACGCAGTATTTT. This encodes CASSQGTGSTDTQYF.

V is TRBV18 and J is TRBJ1-5; 7 bases align to TRBD1. The CDR3 totals 16 residues. The trim removed 3 bases at V and 6 bases at J, leaving 11 bases unmatched. Germline V CDR1 and CDR2: KGHSH, LQKENI. The CDR3 loop reads CASSPPGQPVGQPQHF. DNA of the CDR3: TGTGCCAGCTCACCCCCGGGACAGCCGGTCGGTCAGCCCCAGCATTTT.

The chain is built from TRBV6-6 and TRBJ2-7, with TRBD2 as a possible D gene (6 bases). The V gene's germline CDR1 is MNHNY and CDR2 SVGAGI (reference sequence). The CDR3 totals 16 residues. V was clipped by 0 bases and J by 0 bases, with 12 bases between them. CDR3 DNA: TGTGCCAGCAGTTACTCTGGCGGGGTCTCCTCCTACGAGCAGTACTTC. It yields the protein CASSYSGGVSSYEQYF.

The V and J genes are TRBV5-1 and TRBJ2-5; TRBD2 matches at 12 bases. The germline V gene encodes CDR1 SGHRS and CDR2 YFSETQ. Trimming cost V 2 bases and J 2 bases; bases outside gene matches: 4. The CDR3 is 16 amino acids. The CDR3 sequence is CASSLGLAGTQETQYF. The CDR3 DNA is TGCGCCAGCAGCTTAGGACTAGCGGGGACTCAAGAGACCCAGTACTTC.

The V and J genes are TRBV6-5 and TRBJ1-1; D is possibly TRBD1 (6 bases). The CDR3 runs 14 residues. Germline CDR1 and CDR2: MNHEY and SVGAGI. V lost 6 bases to trimming and J lost 0 bases, with 11 bases between them. The CDR3 spells CASRMTGLNTEAFF. CDR3 nucleotides: TGTGCCAGCAGGATGACAGGTTTGAACACTGAAGCTTTCTTT.